The 25 T cell receptor beta chains in this list originate from one sample, sequenced in a study of blood T cell repertoires in COVID-19. The protocol was immunoSEQ multiplex PCR, while the TCRdb copy is restricted to in-frame clones and leaves out a portion. The table records 70,000 or so clones, 85% to 90% of them present only once. Sequences were obtained from peripheral blood. These receptors all come from a man in his sixties with acute or convalescent COVID-19.

The chain uses TRBV2 and TRBJ2-7, with 10 bases fitting TRBD2. After removal of 5 bases from V and 5 bases from J, the junction contained 15 bases not matched to a gene. The CDR3 contains 17 residues. Germline V gene data show CDR1 as SNHLY and CDR2 as FYNNEI. CDR3 sequence reads: CASSLEPGTSDVHEQYF. The CDR3 nucleotides are TGTGCCAGCAGTTTAGAACCCGGGACTAGCGACGTCCACGAGCAGTACTTC.

The rearrangement uses TRBV9 and TRBJ1-2; TRBD1 matches 12 bases. Germline V gives CDR1 SGDLS, CDR2 YYNGEE. The CDR3 has 18 amino acids. V shed 0 bases and J 3 bases; nucleotides not matched to a gene: 9. CDR3 DNA sequence: TGTGCCAGCAGCGTAGGAGGGACAGGGGGCTGGTCGGACTATGGCTACACCTTC. Protein product: CASSVGGTGGWSDYGYTF.

This clone was seen a single time. The chain couples TRBV6-5 to TRBJ1-6, with D maybe TRBD1 (6 bases). The CDR3 has 16 amino acids. Trimming removed 4 bases at V and 1 base at J, with 11 bases between. Per germline, CDR1 MNHEY and CDR2 SVGAGI. The chain's CDR3 is CASSSLGQSYNSPLHF. The CDR3 DNA is TGTGCCAGCAGTTCCCTAGGACAGTCCTATAATTCACCCCTCCACTTT.

The rearrangement uses TRBV4-1 and TRBJ2-7; 9 nucleotides agree with TRBD2. J lost 5 bases, V lost 4 bases, and 9 bases had no gene match. Germline V gives CDR1 MGHRA, CDR2 YSYEKL. The CDR3 consists of 15 residues. In DNA form, the CDR3 reads TGCGCCAGCAGCCCCTTAGCGGGAGAACGTCACGAGCAGTACTTC. This gives the protein CASSPLAGERHEQYF.

To note about this clone: One end of the junction fails to match germline, which may point to a read error. The gene calls are TRBV15 and TRBJ2-5, with D perhaps given as TRBD1 or TRBD2 (6 bases each). The germline V gene has CDR1 LNHNV and CDR2 YYDKDF (reference sequence). CDR3 length equals 13 residues. CDR3 in amino acids: CVTSRGLEETQYF. CDR3 coding DNA: TGTGTCACCAGCAGGGGACTCGAAGAGACCCAGTACTTC.

The chain links TRBV12-3 or TRBV12-4 to TRBJ2-1, with 8 bases fitting TRBD2. V shed 5 bases and J 9 bases; nucleotides not matched to a gene: 3. CDR3 length: 12 amino acids. The CDR3 nucleotides are TGTGCCAGCAGTACAACTAGCGGTGAGCAGTTCTTC. It is translated as CASSTTSGEQFF.

The chain couples TRBV6-1 to TRBJ1-2, with a tentative D call TRBD1 (6 bases). Trimming took off 3 bases at V and 3 bases at J, with 8 bases between the two ends. The CDR3 has 13 residues. Germline lookup yields CDR1 MNHNS and CDR2 SASEGT. CDR3 bases: TGTGCCAGCAGTGACAGGGGAGACTATGGCTACACCTTC. It specifies CASSDRGDYGYTF.

The chain links TRBV19 to TRBJ1-4; 8 positions match TRBD1. The CDR3 is 14 residues long. Germline V gene lookup returns CDR1 LNHDA and CDR2 SQIVND (reference sequence). After removal of 5 bases from V and 6 bases from J, the junction contained 5 bases not matched to a gene. The CDR3 DNA sequence: TGTGCCAGTAGTCCGACAGGGGTCCATGAAAAACTGTTTTTT. Translation: CASSPTGVHEKLFF.

In its sample, this clone was seen a few times. V and J are TRBV5-1 and TRBJ1-4; 8 nucleotides align to TRBD1. The ends lost 4 bases at V and 8 bases at J; junction bases unmatched: 10. Germline V gene sequence: CDR1 SGHRS, CDR2 YFSETQ. CDR3 size: 15 residues. CDR3 nucleotide sequence: TGCGCCAGCAGCCGTGGACAGGGACTGAGGGAAAAACTGTTTTTT. This sequence encodes CASSRGQGLREKLFF.

V usage is TRBV7-8 and J usage is TRBJ1-1; TRBD1 matches 8 bases. The length of the CDR3 is 16 residues. After removal of 3 bases from V and 3 bases from J, the junction contained 9 bases not matched to a gene. Germline CDR1 is SGHVS and CDR2 is FQNEAQ. The CDR3 protein is CASSLGRGLGDTEAFF. The CDR3 DNA is TGTGCCAGCAGCTTGGGCAGGGGGCTGGGGGACACTGAAGCTTTCTTT.

J is TRBJ2-5 and V is TRBV12-5, with 8 positions matching TRBD2. Germline trimming cut 1 base from V and 1 base from J; bases unmatched to any gene: 5. Germline V lookup: CDR1 LGHNT, CDR2 FRNRAP. This CDR3 has 16 residues. The CDR3 DNA follows: TGTGCTAGTGGTTTGGGAGGCCGGGGGGGCCAAGAGACCCAGTACTTC. This codes for CASGLGGRGGQETQYF.

This clone was counted between two and nine times. This chain's CDR3 is CASSLGQGSHYGYTF. CDR3 DNA sequence: TGTGCCAGCAGCTTAGGACAGGGATCCCACTATGGCTACACCTTC. The rearrangement links TRBV7-2 to TRBJ1-2, with 7 bases lining up with TRBD1. Germline V lookup: CDR1 SGHTA, CDR2 FQGNSA. V trimming: 1 base; J trimming: 3 bases; junction bases outside the gene matches: 5. There are 15 residues in the CDR3.

The rearrangement links TRBV6-7 to TRBJ2-1; 8 bases are shared with TRBD1. TRBV6-7 is filed as an ORF, its function uncertain. The CDR3 consists of 15 residues. J was trimmed by 7 bases and V by 2 bases; bases with no gene match: 7. This chain's CDR3 is CASSYVDRDENEQFF. In DNA form, the CDR3 reads TGTGCCAGCAGTTACGTGGACAGGGACGAAAATGAGCAGTTCTTC.

The chain has TRBV6-1 and TRBJ2-6; D gene ambiguous. Germline V gives CDR1 MNHNS, CDR2 SASEGT. The germline V and J ends were trimmed by 2 bases and 1 base, with 6 bases remaining between them. The CDR3 totals 15 residues. The CDR3 reads CASSELFSGANVLTF. The CDR3 nucleotides are TGTGCCAGCAGTGAATTATTTTCTGGGGCCAACGTCCTGACTTTC.

V is TRBV7-9 and J is TRBJ1-5; D not certain. Between the trimmed V and J ends, which lost 4 bases and 7 bases, there was a span of 14 bases. The CDR3 extends over 14 amino acids. CDR1 is SEHNR and CDR2 is FQNEAQ in the germline V gene (reference sequence). The CDR3 nucleotides are TGTGCCAGCAGCTCGAGCCCGGGAGACCAGCCCCAGCATTTT. The encoded protein is CASSSSPGDQPQHF. Using reference TRBV7-9 and TRBJ1-5 for the parts outside the CDR3, the full variable domain is DTGVSQNPRHKITKRGQNVTFRCDPISEHNRLYWYRQTLGQGPEFLTYFQNEAQLEKSRLLSDRFSAERPKGSFSTLEIQRTEQGDSAMYLCASSSSPGDQPQHFGDGTRLSIL.

CDR3 sequence (DNA): TGCAGCGTCCGACAGACCCCCTCCTACGAGCAGTACTTC. Translating gives CSVRQTPSYEQYF. The gene calls are TRBV29-1 and TRBJ2-7; the D gene is possibly TRBD1 (5 bases). Germline CDR1 and CDR2: SQVTM and ANQGSEA. The CDR3 runs 13 residues. V lost 6 bases and J 0 bases, leaving 12 bases between the germline ends.

V gene TRBV5-6 combines with J gene TRBJ1-6; 7 bases agree with TRBD1. CDR3 length: 15 residues. Germline V gene sequence: CDR1 SGHDT, CDR2 YYEEEE. Trimming took 3 bases from V and 3 from J; bases not matched to a gene: 3. The CDR3: CASSYYRGYNSPLHF. CDR3 nucleotides: TGTGCCAGCAGCTACTACAGGGGCTATAATTCACCCCTCCACTTT.

The chain couples TRBV6-2 or TRBV6-3 to TRBJ2-7; D perhaps matches TRBD2 (5 bases). The germline CDR1 and CDR2 sequences are MNHEY and SVGEGT. The CDR3 is made up of 14 amino acids. V was clipped by 6 bases and J by 1 base, with 13 bases between them. CDR3 sequence (DNA): TGTGCCAGCAGCCCCCCTACGGGATCCTACGAGCAGTACTTC. Residues: CASSPPTGSYEQYF.

The chain is built from TRBV6-2 or TRBV6-3 and TRBJ1-5; the D is unclear. The CDR3 runs to 14 residues. Between the trimmed V and J ends, which lost 0 bases and 5 bases, there was a span of 8 bases. CDR1 is MNHEY, CDR2 SVGEGT, per germline. The CDR3 loop reads CASSYSRGDQPQHF. For the CDR3, the DNA is TGTGCCAGCAGTTACTCGCGGGGAGATCAGCCCCAGCATTTT.

The chain joins TRBV12-3 or TRBV12-4 to TRBJ1-3; unclear D gene. Trimming removed 3 bases from V and 4 bases from J, with 4 bases in between. There are 12 residues in the CDR3. The CDR3 spells CASSFAGNTIYF. The CDR3 nucleotides read TGTGCCAGCAGTTTCGCGGGAAACACCATATATTTT.

This clone has more than one count but fewer than ten. The chain has TRBV7-9 and TRBJ2-1; D remains ambiguous. This CDR3 region has 15 residues. Trimming shortened V by 5 bases and J by 6 bases, and 17 bases separated the two germline ends. Per germline, CDR1 SEHNR and CDR2 FQNEAQ (reference sequence). In DNA form, the CDR3 reads TGTGCCAGCAGCCTCCCCCTACGATTTGGCAATGAGCAGTTCTTC. It translates to CASSLPLRFGNEQFF.

The V gene is TRBV5-1, the J gene TRBJ2-3; TRBD2 aligns across 13 bases. CDR1 is SGHRS and CDR2 is YFSETQ in the germline V gene. The CDR3 spans 16 residues. The ends lost 0 bases at V and 5 bases at J; junction bases unmatched: 3. The CDR3 DNA sequence: TGCGCCAGCAGCTTGGGACTAGCGGGAGGTCAAGATACGCAGTATTTT. It translates to CASSLGLAGGQDTQYF.

The chain carries TRBV19 and TRBJ2-7; D call uncertain. This CDR3 is built from 13 residues. With 3 bases removed from V and 1 base from J, the gap between germline ends came to 7 bases. CDR1 LNHDA and CDR2 SQIVND come from the germline V gene (reference sequence). The CDR3 nucleotides read TGTGCCAGTAGTATGGTCAGGTCCTACGAGCAGTACTTC. Amino acid sequence: CASSMVRSYEQYF.

V and J are TRBV3-1 (or the pseudogene TRBV3-2) and TRBJ2-1, with D hard to call. Germline loops: CDR1 LGHDT, CDR2 YNNKEL (reference sequence). Trimming removed 4 bases at V and 2 bases at J, with 9 bases between. The CDR3 length is 14 residues. CDR3: CASSPGPAYNEQFF. The CDR3, as DNA: TGTGCCAGCAGCCCTGGTCCGGCCTACAATGAGCAGTTCTTC.

In DNA form, the CDR3 reads TGCGCCAGCAGCTTGACAGGGAGAGGTTCACCCCTCCACTTT. Protein sequence: CASSLTGRGSPLHF. This rearrangement joins TRBV5-1 to TRBJ1-6; D perhaps matches TRBD1 (6 bases). In germline, CDR1 is SGHRS, CDR2 YFSETQ. The CDR3 totals 14 residues. V lost 1 base, J lost 9 bases, and 11 bases lay in between. Filled out from reference TRBV5-1 and TRBJ1-6, the complete variable domain reads KAGVTQTPRYLIKTRGQQVTLSCSPISGHRSVSWYQQTPGQGLQFLFEYFSETQRNKGNFPGRFSGRQFSNSRSEMNVSTLELGDSALYLCASSLTGRGSPLHFGNGTRLTVT.